Given below is one TCR beta chain in context. CDR1 is MGHRA and CDR2 is YSYEKL in the germline V gene. The CDR3 has 15 residues. Trimming removed 3 bases at V and 0 bases at J, with 9 bases between. Survey-level immunoSEQ sequencing profiled the TCR beta repertoire. Method: immunoSEQ multiplex PCR; TCRdb's copy keeps in-frame clones and lacks some. The sample consists of tens of thousands of clones, 85% to 95% of them appearing once. The source material was PBMCs. This TCR was sampled from a man aged 35 to 55 with rheumatoid arthritis. The chain recombines TRBV4-1 with TRBJ1-3, with no clear D. DNA of the CDR3: TGCGCCAGCAGCCACCTGAGGACCTCTGGAAACACCATATATTTT. Protein: CASSHLRTSGNTIYF.